One and the same sample provided the 5 T cell receptor beta chains below, sequenced in a study of T cell changes during pregnancy in multiple sclerosis. TCRdb keeps only in-frame clones here, not all; method: immunoSEQ multiplex PCR. The sample has approximately 100,000 clones; around 92% are singletons. The sequences come from peripheral blood, collected before pregnancy. Every receptor here comes from a female donor with multiple sclerosis, enrolled in a pregnancy study.

The rearrangement joins TRBV6-5 to TRBJ1-1; D might be TRBD1 (6 bases). The CDR3 has 13 amino acids. The V gene's germline CDR1 is MNHEY and CDR2 SVGAGI. V shed 6 bases and J shed 7 bases, with 15 bases lying between them. In nucleotides, the CDR3 is TGTGCCAGCAGCAAACAGGGTTTTGGTGAAGCTTTCTTT. This translates into CASSKQGFGEAFF.

The CDR3 DNA sequence: TGTGCCAGCAGCTCTCCGGGACAGGGGTTTCCAACTAATGAAAAACTGTTTTTT. This sequence encodes CASSSPGQGFPTNEKLFF. The chain couples TRBV7-9 to TRBJ1-4; 10 bases map to TRBD1. There are 18 residues in the CDR3. After removal of 4 bases from V and 0 bases from J, the junction contained 8 bases not matched to a gene. Per germline, CDR1 SEHNR and CDR2 FQNEAQ (reference sequence).

The V gene is TRBV5-1, the J gene TRBJ1-5; 9 bases align to TRBD1. The CDR3 is made up of 15 amino acids. After removal of 4 bases from V and 7 bases from J, the junction contained 9 bases not matched to a gene. Per germline, CDR1 SGHRS and CDR2 YFSETQ. The CDR3: CASSPSTGGRQPQHF. The CDR3 nucleotides are TGCGCCAGCAGCCCTTCGACAGGGGGAAGACAGCCCCAGCATTTT.

The chain combines TRBV4-1 with TRBJ2-2; TRBD2 aligns across 8 bases. The CDR3 covers 15 residues. Germline CDR1 is MGHRA and CDR2 is YSYEKL. The trim removed 3 bases at V and 6 bases at J, leaving 6 bases unmatched. This chain's CDR3 is CASSHSGRVPGELFF. The CDR3, as DNA: TGCGCCAGCAGCCACAGCGGGAGAGTCCCCGGGGAGCTGTTTTTT.

The chain employs TRBV7-8 and TRBJ2-7, with D possibly matching TRBD1 (6 bases). V lost 5 bases and J 2 bases, leaving 10 bases between the germline ends. Germline V gene data show CDR1 as SGHVS and CDR2 as FQNEAQ. This CDR3 has 13 residues. CDR3 protein: CASSPRTAYEQYF. CDR3 DNA sequence: TGTGCCAGCAGCCCCAGGACAGCCTACGAGCAGTACTTC.